This TCR beta chain was recorded in a study of human T cells and chemical hapten exposure. The time point was: patch test 1, 2 weeks after DPC sensitization. The treatment: therapeutic diphenylcyclopropenone sensitization with weekly scalp DPC. Samples of blood were obtained prior to the application of each patch test. With respect to this clonotype: As yet, its antigen is unknown.

The library tagged each cDNA molecule with unique molecular identifiers. TCRdb recomputed calls from the RACE reads with MiXCR, one row per CDR3 protein. This sample carries around 380,000 distinct CDR3 sequences, roughly 4.8% of them seen once, and the ten largest clones take 2% to 2.5%. Study conclusions and caveats: Expanded TCRs produced significantly more large CDR3 similarity clusters than controls did.

Germline CDR1 reads MNHNS; CDR2 reads SASEGT. V dropped 6 bases and J dropped 0; count of bases not matched to a gene: 17. The CDR3 is 20 amino acids. The V and J genes are TRBV6-1 and TRBJ1-6; TRBD1 matches 7 bases. This clonotype was obtained from a woman aged 50 to 65 with alopecia areata. Some clones in this sample may be carry-over from other donors' samples. The specimen comprised whole blood, sampled in connection with sensitization to the hapten diphenylcyclopropenone (DPC). As DNA, the CDR3 is TGTGCCAGCAGCCCGACCGCCGGGACAGCTTTTAGCTCCTATAATTCACCCCTCCACTTT. Translation gives CASSPTAGTAFSSYNSPLHF.